This passage covers 9 T cell receptor beta chains from one sample sequenced in a study of control samples from healthy donors and cancer patients. The table came from immunoSEQ multiplex PCR; TCRdb's copy has only in-frame clones and leaves some out. The table has under 140,000 clones, roughly 90% seen once. Sequenced sample: PBMCs. These receptors originate from a woman aged 60-75 years with lung cancer.

The J gene is TRBJ1-2, the V gene TRBV15, with D unclear. Germline V gene lookup returns CDR1 LNHNV and CDR2 YYDKDF (reference sequence). The CDR3 has 19 residues. V lost 3 bases, J lost 1 base, and 24 bases lay in between. The CDR3 DNA reads as TGTGCCACCAGCAGGGTCACCGGCGGCAGCCATACCGTTAACTATGGCTACACCTTC. This encodes CATSRVTGGSHTVNYGYTF.

This clone was seen just once. The V gene is TRBV7-3, the J gene TRBJ1-2; D possibly corresponds to TRBD1 (5 bases). V was clipped by 5 bases and J by 5 bases, with 12 bases between them. Germline CDR1 SGHTA, CDR2 FQGTGA. This CDR3 has 13 amino acids. CDR3 coding DNA: TGTGCCAGCAGCCCCGGGGGGGGGTATGGCTACACCTTC. Its translation: CASSPGGGYGYTF.

V is TRBV24-1 and J is TRBJ2-1; D call uncertain. Trimming stripped 4 bases from V and 0 bases from J, with 12 bases between. The CDR3 contains 16 residues. Germline-derived CDR1 and CDR2 are KGHDR and SFDVKD. Written as DNA, the CDR3 is TGTGCCACCAGTGAACGGCCGTGGGGCTCCTACAATGAGCAGTTCTTC. Residues: CATSERPWGSYNEQFF.

V and J are TRBV6-2 or TRBV6-3 and TRBJ2-5; D is undetermined. V lost 5 bases to trimming and J lost 2 bases, with 15 bases between them. The CDR3 runs to 15 residues. The V gene's germline CDR1 is MNHEY and CDR2 SVGEGT. The CDR3 loop reads CASSASQVTQETQYF. The CDR3 bases are TGTGCCAGCAGTGCAAGTCAAGTAACACAAGAGACCCAGTACTTC.

The V gene is TRBV2, the J gene TRBJ2-2; D not certain. CDR3 size: 15 residues. Germline V lookup: CDR1 SNHLY, CDR2 FYNNEI. The V gene lost 6 bases and the J gene lost 4 bases, with 15 bases spanning the gap. The CDR3 DNA reads TGTGCCAGCAGGAGGACCTCAGCCTTCACCGGGGAGCTGTTTTTT. Amino acids: CASRRTSAFTGELFF.

The gene calls are TRBV6-5 and TRBJ1-4; D remains ambiguous. Trimming took 4 bases from V and 1 from J, leaving 13 bases between them. Germline V gene sequence: CDR1 MNHEY, CDR2 SVGAGI. The CDR3 extends over 16 amino acids. The CDR3 DNA is TGTGCCAGCAGTTTGGAGGGAATGGTAACTAATGAAAAACTGTTTTTT. Its translation is CASSLEGMVTNEKLFF.

The J gene is TRBJ1-5, the V gene TRBV7-2; the D is unclear. V was trimmed by 3 bases and J by 7 bases, leaving 16 bases between them. The CDR3 length is 15 residues. CDR1 SGHTA and CDR2 FQGNSA come from the germline V gene. CDR3 protein: CASSFTHRTSQPQHF. The CDR3, as DNA: TGTGCCAGCAGCTTTACCCATCGAACAAGCCAGCCCCAGCATTTT. Together with reference TRBV7-2 and TRBJ1-5, the CDR3 gives the full variable domain: GAGVSQSPSNKVTEKGKDVELRCDPISGHTALYWYRQSLGQGLEFLIYFQGNSAPDKSGLPSDRFSAERTGGSVSTLTIQRTQQEDSAVYLCASSFTHRTSQPQHFGDGTRLSIL.

This sequence joins TRBV14 and TRBJ1-2, with 9 bases that match TRBD1. The CDR3 has 16 amino acids. From germline, CDR1 is SGHDN and CDR2 FVKESK. V was pared by 4 bases and J by 3 bases, with 9 bases of the junction left unmatched. The chain's CDR3 is CASSRDRGKRYYGYTF. In nucleotides, the CDR3 is TGTGCCAGCAGCCGTGACAGGGGGAAACGCTACTATGGCTACACCTTC.

A few counts support this clone. The chain recombines TRBV6-5 with TRBJ1-3, with D uncertain. Trimming removed 2 bases from V and 0 bases from J, with 8 bases in between. The CDR3 runs 15 residues. Germline lookup yields CDR1 MNHEY and CDR2 SVGAGI. The CDR3 nucleotides are TGTGCCAGCAGTTACCTACCAAACTCTGGAAACACCATATATTTT. Protein: CASSYLPNSGNTIYF.